Below, 4 T cell receptor delta chains from the same sample are listed, as sequenced in a study of γδ T cells in repeated Plasmodium falciparum infection. Bulk repertoires came from Vgamma9/Vdelta2+ or Vdelta2-negative gammadelta T cells flow-sorted from PBMC. TCRdb re-called the multiplex PCR reads using CATT. The profile shows roughly 93,000 delta-chain clones, approximately 0.96% of them singletons. The specimen was gamma-delta T cells from blood. Receptor source: a pool of human donors (malaria-infected and uninfected, not separated).

With respect to this clone: This DNA translates differently at residue 11 from the TCRdb protein, which is that of a much larger clone; a read error is likely, and the protein shown is the DNA's own translation. This chain joins TRDV1 and TRDJ1; TRDD3 might be the D (5 bases). Since TCRdb gives no J gene, matching the DNA to germline was used here to assign it. The CDR3 loop spans 27 amino acids. CDR1 TSWWSYY and CDR2 QGS come from the germline V gene. Trimming removed 4 bases at V and 1 base at J, with 49 bases between. CDR3 nucleotides: TGTGCTCTTGGGGGCCCCAACATACCCCTTTCTGTGCGAAAGTCTTACATAAACGGGGACCTCACCGATAAACTCATCTTT. Amino acids: CALGGPNIPLSVRKSYINGDLTDKLIF.

This clone was counted ten times or more. A read error is the likely source, as a far larger clone sits one nucleotide away. The same CDR3 can be traced to other DNA sequences in this sample. The chain recombines TRDV2 with TRDJ1; 9 positions agree with TRDD3. TCRdb lists no J gene, so it was determined here by aligning the DNA to germline. The germline CDR1 and CDR2 sequences are GEAIGNYY and EKD. V shed 3 bases and J 0 bases; nucleotides not matched to a gene: 16. The CDR3 length is 19 residues. The CDR3: CACDSLTGGQTEYTDKLIF. The CDR3, as DNA: TGTGCCTGTGACTCTCTAACTGGGGGACAAACTGAGTACACCGATAAACTCATCTTT.

This clone has just a few counts. Translating this DNA gives a protein that differs at residue 9 from the TCRdb one, which belongs to a much larger clone; a read error is likely, and the protein shown is this translation. The gene calls are TRDV1 and TRDJ1; 13 bases match TRDD3. Here the J gene was assigned by germline matching of the DNA, as TCRdb has none. Germline trimming cut 2 bases from V and 8 bases from J; bases unmatched to any gene: 17. Germline values: CDR1 TSWWSYY, CDR2 QGS. CDR3 length equals 19 residues. CDR3 loop: CALGEGAKIRTGGYDKLIF. Here the CDR3 DNA reads TGTGCTCTTGGGGAAGGGGCTAAAATCCGTACTGGGGGATACGACAAACTCATCTTT.

This clone was counted only a few times. This DNA's translation differs at residue 5 from TCRdb's protein, which comes from a much larger clone; a read error is likely, and the protein shown is translated from the DNA. CDR3 in DNA: TGTGCCTGTGACGCGCCTTGGAAGGTGGGGGATACGTACACCGATAAACTCATCTTT. Protein sequence: CACDAPWKVGDTYTDKLIF. The rearrangement links TRDV2 to TRDJ1; 11 bases line up with TRDD3. TCRdb supplies no J gene; here it was assigned by aligning the nucleotide sequence to germline. This CDR3 contains 19 residues. Trimming took 3 bases from V and 0 from J; bases not matched to a gene: 14. Germline CDR1 GEAIGNYY, CDR2 EKD.